This is a list of T cell receptor beta chains from one sample in a study of CD8 T cells in Susac syndrome. MiXCR, applied by TCRdb to the immunoSEQ multiplex PCR reads, yields one record per CDR3 protein. Among 200,000 to 250,000 distinct CDR3 sequences listed, 95% were seen once. Sequencing was done on a sample of CD4+ T cells from PBMCs. These receptors all come from a human donor with multiple sclerosis. Each CDR3 is given with its conserved first and last residue. The order of the fields is D gene, J gene, V gene, clone size, CDR3 protein, CDR3 DNA. D genes are given only for firm matches. Clone size is shown for a subset of rows, as once, few, many or a class of expanded clone.

d_gene: -; j_gene: TRBJ1-5; v_gene: TRBV20-1; abundance: -; CDR3aa: CSASRGPNQPQHF; CDR3nt: TGCAGTGCCTCGAGAGGACCCAATCAGCCCCAGCATTTT
d_gene: -; j_gene: TRBJ1-4; v_gene: TRBV29-1; abundance: once; CDR3aa: CSAGLHLEKLFF; CDR3nt: TGCAGCGCAGGCCTTCATTTGGAAAAACTGTTTTTT
d_gene: -; j_gene: TRBJ1-3; v_gene: TRBV3-1; abundance: -; CDR3aa: CASSPQQGPENTIYF; CDR3nt: TGTGCCAGCAGTCCCCAACAAGGGCCGGAAAACACCATATATTTT
d_gene: -; j_gene: TRBJ2-3; v_gene: TRBV29-1; abundance: -; CDR3aa: CSAHSGTDTQYF; CDR3nt: TGCAGCGCTCATTCGGGGACAGATACGCAGTATTTT
d_gene: TRBD2; j_gene: TRBJ2-1; v_gene: TRBV15; abundance: -; CDR3aa: CATSPGLAGRAFDEQFF; CDR3nt: TGTGCCACCAGCCCCGGACTAGCGGGGCGGGCATTTGATGAGCAGTTCTTC
d_gene: -; j_gene: TRBJ2-2; v_gene: TRBV30; abundance: -; CDR3aa: CAWSVRGGLTGELFF; CDR3nt: TGTGCCTGGAGTGTACGAGGGGGACTCACCGGGGAGCTGTTTTTT
d_gene: TRBD2; j_gene: TRBJ2-1; v_gene: TRBV27; abundance: -; CDR3aa: CASRQTSPNEQFF; CDR3nt: TGTGCCAGCAGGCAGACTAGCCCCAATGAGCAGTTCTTC
d_gene: -; j_gene: TRBJ2-5; v_gene: TRBV7-9; abundance: -; CDR3aa: CASSQNEETQYF; CDR3nt: TGTGCCAGCAGCCAAAATGAGGAGACCCAGTACTTC
d_gene: -; j_gene: TRBJ2-1; v_gene: TRBV5-1; abundance: -; CDR3aa: CASSSGVRSYNEQFF; CDR3nt: TGCGCCAGCAGTTCTGGCGTACGGTCCTACAATGAGCAGTTCTTC
d_gene: TRBD2; j_gene: TRBJ2-3; v_gene: TRBV12-5; abundance: -; CDR3aa: CASGIPIAGARTDTQYF; CDR3nt: TGTGCTAGTGGTATCCCCATAGCGGGGGCTCGCACAGATACGCAGTATTTT
d_gene: -; j_gene: TRBJ2-3; v_gene: TRBV29-1; abundance: -; CDR3aa: CSVVGGVADTQYF; CDR3nt: TGCAGCGTTGTAGGGGGGGTCGCAGATACGCAGTATTTT
d_gene: TRBD1; j_gene: TRBJ1-2; v_gene: TRBV12-3/TRBV12-4; abundance: -; CDR3aa: CASSRGTGRTNYGYTF; CDR3nt: TGTGCCAGCAGCCGAGGGACAGGGAGAACTAACTATGGCTACACCTTC
d_gene: TRBD1; j_gene: TRBJ2-7; v_gene: TRBV7-9; abundance: -; CDR3aa: CASSLGQGDRYEQYF; CDR3nt: TGTGCCAGCAGCCTGGGACAGGGGGATCGCTACGAGCAGTACTTC
d_gene: -; j_gene: TRBJ2-7; v_gene: TRBV5-1; abundance: -; CDR3aa: CASSLASVFAYEQYF; CDR3nt: TGCGCCAGCAGCTTGGCATCTGTTTTCGCCTACGAGCAGTACTTC
d_gene: TRBD1; j_gene: TRBJ1-1; v_gene: TRBV5-1; abundance: -; CDR3aa: CASSSDRGQTEAFF; CDR3nt: TGCGCCAGCAGCTCCGACAGGGGGCAAACTGAAGCTTTCTTT
d_gene: TRBD1; j_gene: TRBJ1-2; v_gene: TRBV30; abundance: -; CDR3aa: CAWSVQGSGLRYTF; CDR3nt: TGTGCCTGGAGTGTACAGGGGTCAGGGTTGCGCTACACCTTC
d_gene: -; j_gene: TRBJ2-7; v_gene: TRBV9; abundance: -; CDR3aa: CASSDGRQGPYEQYF; CDR3nt: TGTGCCAGCAGCGACGGGAGACAGGGCCCCTACGAGCAGTACTTC
d_gene: -; j_gene: TRBJ1-5; v_gene: TRBV7-9; abundance: -; CDR3aa: CASSLGGPGQPQHF; CDR3nt: TGTGCCAGCAGCTTAGGAGGTCCTGGTCAGCCCCAGCATTTT
d_gene: -; j_gene: TRBJ2-4; v_gene: TRBV20-1; abundance: -; CDR3aa: CSAGSGTAKNIQYF; CDR3nt: TGCAGTGCTGGATCCGGGACAGCCAAAAACATTCAGTACTTC
d_gene: -; j_gene: TRBJ2-7; v_gene: TRBV7-9; abundance: once; CDR3aa: CASSPRDWGREQYF; CDR3nt: TGTGCCAGCAGTCCCCGGGACTGGGGTCGGGAGCAGTACTTC
d_gene: -; j_gene: TRBJ2-5; v_gene: TRBV6-5; abundance: -; CDR3aa: CASSRSGGLETQYF; CDR3nt: TGTGCCAGCAGCCGGTCGGGCGGGCTCGAGACCCAGTACTTC
d_gene: -; j_gene: TRBJ1-1; v_gene: TRBV29-1; abundance: -; CDR3aa: CSVIGPQNTEAFF; CDR3nt: TGCAGCGTTATAGGACCACAGAACACTGAAGCTTTCTTT
d_gene: -; j_gene: TRBJ2-7; v_gene: TRBV7-9; abundance: -; CDR3aa: CASSPGGTKQYF; CDR3nt: TGTGCCAGCAGCCCTGGGGGGACGAAGCAGTACTTC
d_gene: -; j_gene: TRBJ1-1; v_gene: TRBV30; abundance: once; CDR3aa: CAWSREASNTEAFF; CDR3nt: TGTGCCTGGAGTAGAGAGGCCTCGAACACTGAAGCTTTCTTT
d_gene: TRBD1; j_gene: TRBJ2-4; v_gene: TRBV20-1; abundance: -; CDR3aa: CSARAGQGDIQYF; CDR3nt: TGCAGTGCTAGAGCCGGACAGGGGGACATTCAGTACTTC
d_gene: -; j_gene: TRBJ1-5; v_gene: TRBV2; abundance: -; CDR3aa: CASSDRGGGSNQPQHF; CDR3nt: TGTGCCAGCAGTGACAGGGGCGGAGGGAGCAATCAGCCCCAGCATTTT
d_gene: -; j_gene: TRBJ2-7; v_gene: TRBV30; abundance: -; CDR3aa: CALTFVGVIEQYF; CDR3nt: TGTGCCCTGACATTCGTAGGGGTCATCGAGCAGTACTTC
d_gene: -; j_gene: TRBJ2-1; v_gene: TRBV5-1; abundance: -; CDR3aa: CASSLAPGENGNEQFF; CDR3nt: TGCGCCAGCAGCTTGGCTCCGGGGGAAAATGGTAATGAGCAGTTCTTC
d_gene: -; j_gene: TRBJ2-1; v_gene: TRBV2; abundance: -; CDR3aa: CASSALRESEQFF; CDR3nt: TGTGCCAGCAGCGCCTTGAGGGAGTCCGAGCAGTTCTTC
d_gene: -; j_gene: TRBJ1-6; v_gene: TRBV30; abundance: -; CDR3aa: CAWSVLGSPLHF; CDR3nt: TGTGCCTGGAGTGTACTGGGATCACCCCTCCACTTT
d_gene: -; j_gene: TRBJ1-5; v_gene: TRBV6-6; abundance: -; CDR3aa: CASSTDQPQHF; CDR3nt: TGTGCCAGCAGTACGGATCAGCCCCAGCATTTT
d_gene: TRBD1; j_gene: TRBJ2-1; v_gene: TRBV14; abundance: once; CDR3aa: CASSLTGVSYNEQFF; CDR3nt: TGTGCCAGCAGCCTGACAGGGGTCTCCTACAATGAGCAGTTCTTC
d_gene: -; j_gene: TRBJ1-2; v_gene: TRBV3-1; abundance: -; CDR3aa: CASSQDHSGLDGYTF; CDR3nt: TGTGCCAGCAGCCAAGATCATTCAGGGCTGGATGGCTACACCTTC
d_gene: -; j_gene: TRBJ1-6; v_gene: TRBV12-3/TRBV12-4; abundance: -; CDR3aa: CASSSRGVGISPLHF; CDR3nt: TGTGCCAGCAGTAGCCGGGGAGTTGGGATTTCACCCCTCCACTTT
d_gene: -; j_gene: TRBJ2-1; v_gene: TRBV12-5; abundance: -; CDR3aa: CASGHESSYNEQFF; CDR3nt: TGTGCTAGTGGCCACGAGAGCTCCTACAATGAGCAGTTCTTC
d_gene: TRBD1; j_gene: TRBJ1-6; v_gene: TRBV7-9; abundance: -; CDR3aa: CASSLPRGDSPLHF; CDR3nt: TGTGCCAGCAGCTTACCCAGGGGGGATTCACCCCTCCACTTT
d_gene: -; j_gene: TRBJ2-1; v_gene: TRBV25-1; abundance: -; CDR3aa: CASRGRPWEQFF; CDR3nt: TGTGCCAGCAGAGGACGGCCCTGGGAGCAGTTCTTC
d_gene: -; j_gene: TRBJ1-1; v_gene: TRBV30; abundance: -; CDR3aa: CAWLREPMNTEAFF; CDR3nt: TGTGCCTGGTTAAGGGAGCCCATGAACACTGAAGCTTTCTTT
d_gene: TRBD1; j_gene: TRBJ1-1; v_gene: TRBV5-1; abundance: -; CDR3aa: CASSWGTGGSLSLNTEAFF; CDR3nt: TGCGCCAGCAGCTGGGGGACAGGGGGGAGTCTCTCCCTGAACACTGAAGCTTTCTTT
d_gene: TRBD1; j_gene: TRBJ2-7; v_gene: TRBV29-1; abundance: -; CDR3aa: CSAGQQYEQYF; CDR3nt: TGCAGCGCGGGACAGCAATACGAGCAGTACTTC
d_gene: -; j_gene: TRBJ2-7; v_gene: TRBV30; abundance: -; CDR3aa: CAPEWVRWQYF; CDR3nt: TGTGCCCCAGAATGGGTACGGTGGCAGTACTTC
d_gene: -; j_gene: TRBJ2-7; v_gene: TRBV12-3/TRBV12-4; abundance: -; CDR3aa: CASSSRLLSYEQYF; CDR3nt: TGTGCCAGCAGTTCGAGACTTCTTTCCTACGAGCAGTACTTC
d_gene: -; j_gene: TRBJ1-1; v_gene: TRBV30; abundance: -; CDR3aa: CAWSRDSTEAFF; CDR3nt: TGTGCCTGGAGCCGGGATTCCACTGAAGCTTTCTTT
d_gene: -; j_gene: TRBJ1-5; v_gene: TRBV5-1; abundance: once; CDR3aa: CASSRGPDQPQHF; CDR3nt: TGCGCCAGCAGTCGAGGGCCCGATCAGCCCCAGCATTTT